This section outlines one TCR beta chain sequence together with its context. This sample is part of a study of T cell changes during pregnancy in multiple sclerosis. Some clones are missing from TCRdb's copy, which holds only in-frame ones; the method was immunoSEQ multiplex PCR. The sample consists of about 76,000 clones, around 94% of them appearing once. This CDR3 is built from 17 residues. The V and J ends lost 5 bases and 7 bases, in that order; junction bases with no gene match: 18. The germline V gene has CDR1 SGHTA and CDR2 FQGTGA. Material: peripheral blood, obtained in the third trimester of pregnancy. The chain is built from TRBV7-3 and TRBJ2-5; 8 bases fit TRBD2. This clonotype originated in a female donor with multiple sclerosis, enrolled in a pregnancy study. DNA of the CDR3: TGTGCCAGCAGCCTAGGTCGGGGGGGGGAGGCCGTTGCGACCCAGTACTTC. Amino acid sequence: CASSLGRGGEAVATQYF.